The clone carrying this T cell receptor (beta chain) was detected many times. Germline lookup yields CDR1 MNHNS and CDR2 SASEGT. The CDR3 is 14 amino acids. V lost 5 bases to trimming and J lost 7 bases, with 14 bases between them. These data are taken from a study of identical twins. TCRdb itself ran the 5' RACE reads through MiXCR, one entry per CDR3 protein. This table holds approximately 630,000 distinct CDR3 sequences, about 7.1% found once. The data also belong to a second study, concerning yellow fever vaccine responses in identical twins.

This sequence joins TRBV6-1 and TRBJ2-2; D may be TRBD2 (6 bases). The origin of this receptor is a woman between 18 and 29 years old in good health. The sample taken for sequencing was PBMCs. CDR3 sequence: CASSLTRFGGELFF. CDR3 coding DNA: TGTGCCAGCAGTCTGACTAGATTTGGCGGGGAGCTGTTTTTT.